This TCR beta chain derives from a study of blood T cell repertoires in COVID-19. Study context: Acute-phase and convalescent COVID-19 samples originated in the United States, Italy and Spain. Sample material is recorded as cDNA or gDNA derived from T cells, B-cell-depleted T cells, or PBMCs.

Germline-derived CDR1 and CDR2 are SNHLY and FYNNEI. CDR3 length: 14 amino acids. With V trimmed by 6 bases and J by 6 bases, 4 bases remained unmatched. Per the original methods: Amplification of reference gene primers provided the estimated nucleated cell counts. The table came from immunoSEQ multiplex PCR; TCRdb's copy has only in-frame clones and leaves some out. Clone size and V and J calls were adopted from that table, with D and trimming inferred from the DNA. The sample has about 45,000 clones, over 80% seen once. The receptor's source is a man older than 75 in a cohort sampled during active COVID-19. J is TRBJ2-2 and V is TRBV2; 10 bases agree with TRBD1. Sequenced material: peripheral blood. Here the CDR3 reads CASRAGQGPGELFF. In DNA, the CDR3 is TGTGCCAGCAGAGCGGGACAGGGGCCCGGGGAGCTGTTTTTT.